This TCR beta chain was sequenced in a study of cytomegalovirus exposure and HLA in healthy donors. When sampled, the donors appeared nominally healthy, though they likely had unrecorded immune exposures. PCR primers comprised 60 Vbeta and 13 Jbeta primers. This table comes from immunoSEQ multiplex PCR, and its TCRdb copy is limited to in-frame clones, with some not included. This sample has roughly 99,000 clones, with about 72% found just once. This clone was recorded once. The CDR3 contains 15 residues. In germline, CDR1 is MNHEY, CDR2 SVGAGI. The J segment lost 7 bases and the V segment lost 6 bases, leaving 8 bases of the junction unmatched.

Sequencing was performed on PBMCs. The sequence derives from a man between 18 and 35 years old in good health and CMV-seronegative. The gene calls are TRBV6-5 and TRBJ2-2; 10 bases align to TRBD2. The CDR3 DNA reads as TGTGCCAGCAGGAATAGCGGGGGGCAGGGCGGGGAGCTGTTTTTT. It translates to CASRNSGGQGGELFF.